The source of this T cell receptor (beta chain) is a study of blood T cells in healthy people across ages. Trimming cost V 3 bases and J 7 bases; bases outside gene matches: 8. Germline V gene sequence: CDR1 DFQATT, CDR2 SNEGSKA (reference sequence). CDR3 length: 14 residues. Study-level results: Comparison with aged donors showed that long-lived donors had more naive CD4+ cells and higher diversity.

A few counts support this clonotype. Its antigen is unknown. The use of a sample-barcoded 5' primer and a J-beta primer mix characterized a second PCR of about 7 to 12 cycles. TCRdb fed the 5' RACE reads into MiXCR, producing one record per CDR3 protein. The sample lists 750,000 to 1,000,000 distinct CDR3 sequences, roughly 29% occurring once. This sample was also put to use in a study of T cells of mothers and their children.

Source material: blood. V and J are TRBV20-1 and TRBJ2-1, with 8 bases that match TRBD2. This TCR came from a woman between 40 and 50 years old in good health. The chain's CDR3 is CSASLGGARNEQFF. CDR3 DNA: TGCAGTGCTAGTCTCGGGGGGGCGCGGAATGAGCAGTTCTTC.